This T cell receptor beta chain was recorded in a study of beta chain features in type 1 diabetes. Study findings and constraints: For TCRB rearrangement, an influence of HLA type remained unresolved here. Among type 1 diabetes patients, VDJ junctions had fewer insertions and more deletions.

The single heparinised draw taken from each donor contained around 100 mL of blood on average. The CDR3 sequence is 13 residues long. Expressed TCRB transcripts were sequenced after all isolated RNA was converted to cDNA. TCRdb's table, derived via immunoSEQ multiplex PCR, lists solely in-frame clones and lacks some. The sample has under 250,000 clones, 13% to 15% seen once. In its sample, this clone was seen a few times. The antigen is unknown. The chain has TRBV21-1 and TRBJ2-5; TRBD1, the table's D call, was not compared with the DNA. TRBV21-1 is an annotated pseudogene. This receptor was obtained from a woman in her forties in good health. The sequenced sample was naive CD4+ T cells from blood. The CDR3 DNA reads TGTGCCAGCAGAAGGGGGCCGGGGGAGACCCAGTACTTC. Protein sequence: CASRRGPGETQYF.